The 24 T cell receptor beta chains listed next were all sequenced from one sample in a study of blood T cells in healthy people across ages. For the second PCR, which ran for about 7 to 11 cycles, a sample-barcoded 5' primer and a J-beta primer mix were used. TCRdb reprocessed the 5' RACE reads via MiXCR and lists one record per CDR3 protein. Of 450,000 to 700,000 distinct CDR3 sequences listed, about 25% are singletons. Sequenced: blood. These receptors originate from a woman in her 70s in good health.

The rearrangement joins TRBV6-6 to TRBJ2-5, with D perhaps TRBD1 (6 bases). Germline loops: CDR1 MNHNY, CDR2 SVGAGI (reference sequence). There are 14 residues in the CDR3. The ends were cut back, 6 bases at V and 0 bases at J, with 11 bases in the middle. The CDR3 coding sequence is TGTGCCAGCAGCACCAGGGGTAACCAAGAGACCCAGTACTTC. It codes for CASSTRGNQETQYF.

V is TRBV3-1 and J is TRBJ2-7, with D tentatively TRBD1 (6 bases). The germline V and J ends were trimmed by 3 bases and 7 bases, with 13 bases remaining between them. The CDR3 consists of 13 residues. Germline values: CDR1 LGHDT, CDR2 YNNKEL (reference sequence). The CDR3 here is CASSQSGVEEQYF. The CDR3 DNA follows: TGTGCCAGCAGCCAGTCAGGGGTAGAAGAGCAGTACTTC.

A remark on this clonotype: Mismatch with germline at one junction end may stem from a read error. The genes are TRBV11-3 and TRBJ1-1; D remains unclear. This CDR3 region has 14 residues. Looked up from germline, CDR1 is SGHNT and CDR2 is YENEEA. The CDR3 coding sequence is TGTGCCGGCAGCTTAGGAGGAGGGAACACTGAAGCTTTCTTT. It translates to CAGSLGGGNTEAFF.

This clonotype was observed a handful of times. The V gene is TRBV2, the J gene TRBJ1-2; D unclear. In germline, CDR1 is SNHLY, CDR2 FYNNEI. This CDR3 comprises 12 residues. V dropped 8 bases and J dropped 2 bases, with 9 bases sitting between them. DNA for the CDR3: TGTGCCAGCGGCCCAGCAAACTATGGCTACACCTTC. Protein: CASGPANYGYTF.

Here the CDR3 DNA reads TGTGCCAGCAGTTTAGATGAGACTAGAGCAAAAGAGACCCAGTACTTC. Translated: CASSLDETRAKETQYF. This chain joins TRBV12-3 or TRBV12-4 and TRBJ2-5; weak D call: TRBD2 (6 bases). Trimming cost V 1 base and J 3 bases, with 15 bases left between them. CDR3 length: 16 amino acids.

The chain's CDR3 is CASSLGAVGKETQYF. CDR3 nucleotides: TGTGCCAGCAGCTTGGGGGCGGTAGGGAAAGAGACCCAGTACTTC. The gene calls are TRBV7-2 and TRBJ2-5, with a weak D call TRBD1 (6 bases). Trimming took off 3 bases at V and 3 bases at J, with 14 bases between the two ends. CDR3 size: 15 residues. Germline V gene lookup returns CDR1 SGHTA and CDR2 FQGNSA.

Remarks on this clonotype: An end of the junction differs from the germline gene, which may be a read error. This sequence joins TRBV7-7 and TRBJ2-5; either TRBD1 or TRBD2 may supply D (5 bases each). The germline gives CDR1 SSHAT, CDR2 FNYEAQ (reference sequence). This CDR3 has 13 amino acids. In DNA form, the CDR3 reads TGTGCTAGCAGTTGGGACGGTCTGGAGACCCAGTACTTC. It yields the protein CASSWDGLETQYF.

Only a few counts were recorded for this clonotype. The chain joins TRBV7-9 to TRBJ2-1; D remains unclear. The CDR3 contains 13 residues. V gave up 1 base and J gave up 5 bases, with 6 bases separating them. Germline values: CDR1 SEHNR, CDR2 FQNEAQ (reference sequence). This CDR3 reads CASSLDWDNEQFF. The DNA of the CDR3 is TGTGCCAGCAGCTTAGATTGGGACAATGAGCAGTTCTTC.

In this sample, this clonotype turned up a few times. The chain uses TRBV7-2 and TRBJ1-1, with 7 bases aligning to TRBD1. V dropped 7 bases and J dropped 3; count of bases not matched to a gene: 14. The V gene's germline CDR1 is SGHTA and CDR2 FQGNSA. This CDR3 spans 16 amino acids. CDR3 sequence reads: CASIGVGGRRDTEAFF. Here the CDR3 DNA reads TGTGCCAGCATAGGGGTAGGGGGCAGGCGGGACACTGAAGCTTTCTTT.

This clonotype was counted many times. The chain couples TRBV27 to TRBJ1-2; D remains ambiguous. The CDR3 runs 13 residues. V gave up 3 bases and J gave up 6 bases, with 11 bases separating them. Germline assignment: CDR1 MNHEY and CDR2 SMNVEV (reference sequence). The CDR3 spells CASSLREGNGYTF. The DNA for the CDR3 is TGTGCCAGCAGTTTGAGGGAAGGGAATGGCTACACCTTC.

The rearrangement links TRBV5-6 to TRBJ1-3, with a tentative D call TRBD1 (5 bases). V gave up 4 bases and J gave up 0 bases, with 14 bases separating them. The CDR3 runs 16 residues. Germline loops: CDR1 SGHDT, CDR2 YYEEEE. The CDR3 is CASSRDGSYSGNTIYF. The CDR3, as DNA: TGTGCCAGCAGCAGGGACGGGTCTTACTCTGGAAACACCATATATTTT.

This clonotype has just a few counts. CDR3 amino acids: CSARDQGQGAEQYF. The CDR3 nucleotides are TGCAGTGCTAGAGATCAAGGACAGGGTGCCGAGCAGTACTTC. V usage is TRBV20-1 and J usage is TRBJ2-5, with 8 positions matching TRBD1. The J call may be in error: the DNA end matches TRBJ2-7 better. The CDR3 covers 14 residues. Germline CDR1 and CDR2: DFQATT and SNEGSKA (reference sequence).

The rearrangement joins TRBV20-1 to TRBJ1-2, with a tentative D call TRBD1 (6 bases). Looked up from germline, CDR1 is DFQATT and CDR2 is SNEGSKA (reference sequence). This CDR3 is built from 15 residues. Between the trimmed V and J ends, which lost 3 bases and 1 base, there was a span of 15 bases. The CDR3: CSASTSRGHNYGYTF. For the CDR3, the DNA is TGCAGTGCTAGCACATCGCGGGGACATAACTATGGCTACACCTTC.

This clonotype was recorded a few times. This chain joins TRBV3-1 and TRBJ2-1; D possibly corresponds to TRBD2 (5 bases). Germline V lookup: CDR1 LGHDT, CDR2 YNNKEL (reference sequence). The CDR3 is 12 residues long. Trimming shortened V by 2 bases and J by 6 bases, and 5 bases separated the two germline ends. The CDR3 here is CASSQTSNEQFF. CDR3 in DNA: TGTGCCAGCAGCCAAACTAGCAATGAGCAGTTCTTC.

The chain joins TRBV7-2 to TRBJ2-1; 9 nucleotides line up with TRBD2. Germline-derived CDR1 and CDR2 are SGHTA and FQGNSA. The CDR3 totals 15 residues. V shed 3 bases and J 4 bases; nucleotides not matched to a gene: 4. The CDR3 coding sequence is TGTGCCAGCAGCTTCTCTAGCGGGGTTTACAATGAGCAGTTCTTC. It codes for CASSFSSGVYNEQFF.

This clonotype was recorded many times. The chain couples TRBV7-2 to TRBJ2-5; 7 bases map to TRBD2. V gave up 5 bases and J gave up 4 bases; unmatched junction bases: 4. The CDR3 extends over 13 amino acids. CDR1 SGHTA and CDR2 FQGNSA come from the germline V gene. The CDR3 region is CASSLQRGETQYF. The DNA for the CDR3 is TGTGCCAGCAGCCTCCAGCGGGGAGAGACCCAGTACTTC.

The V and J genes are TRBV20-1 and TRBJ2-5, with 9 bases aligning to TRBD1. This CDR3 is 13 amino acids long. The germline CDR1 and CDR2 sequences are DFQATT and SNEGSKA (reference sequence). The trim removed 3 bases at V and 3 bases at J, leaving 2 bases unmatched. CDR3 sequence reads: CSASRDREETQYF. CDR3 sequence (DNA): TGCAGTGCTAGCCGGGACAGGGAAGAGACCCAGTACTTC.

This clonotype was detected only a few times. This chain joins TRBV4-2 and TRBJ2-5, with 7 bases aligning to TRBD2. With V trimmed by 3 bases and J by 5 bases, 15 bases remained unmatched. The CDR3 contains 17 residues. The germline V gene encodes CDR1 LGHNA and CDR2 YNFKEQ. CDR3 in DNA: TGTGCCAGCAGCCATACCCCCCTAGGCGGGGGAAGGGAGACCCAGTACTTC. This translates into CASSHTPLGGGRETQYF.

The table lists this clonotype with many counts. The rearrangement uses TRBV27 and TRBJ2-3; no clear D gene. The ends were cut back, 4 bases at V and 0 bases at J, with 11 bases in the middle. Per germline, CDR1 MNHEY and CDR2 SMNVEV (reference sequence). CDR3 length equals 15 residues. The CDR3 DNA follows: TGTGCCAGCAGTTCCTGGGCGGTTAGCACAGATACGCAGTATTTT. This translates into CASSSWAVSTDTQYF.

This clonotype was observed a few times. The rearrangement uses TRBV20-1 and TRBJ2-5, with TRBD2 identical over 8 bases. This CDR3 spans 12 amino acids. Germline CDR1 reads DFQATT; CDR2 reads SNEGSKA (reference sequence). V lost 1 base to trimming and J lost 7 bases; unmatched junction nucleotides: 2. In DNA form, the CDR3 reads TGCAGTGCTAGAGTTCTAGCGGGGACCCAGTACTTC. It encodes CSARVLAGTQYF.

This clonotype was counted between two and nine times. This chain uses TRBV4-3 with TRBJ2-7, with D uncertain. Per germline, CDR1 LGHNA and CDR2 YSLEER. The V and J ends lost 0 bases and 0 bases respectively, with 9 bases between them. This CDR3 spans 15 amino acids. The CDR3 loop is CASSQELDPSYEQYF. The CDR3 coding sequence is TGCGCCAGCAGCCAAGAACTCGACCCCTCCTACGAGCAGTACTTC.

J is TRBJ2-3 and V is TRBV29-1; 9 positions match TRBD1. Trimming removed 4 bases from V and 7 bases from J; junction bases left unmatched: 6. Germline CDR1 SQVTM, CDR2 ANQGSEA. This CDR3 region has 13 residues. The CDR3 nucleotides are TGCAGCGTTGGAGACAGGGGGTTGAATACGCAGTATTTT. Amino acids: CSVGDRGLNTQYF.

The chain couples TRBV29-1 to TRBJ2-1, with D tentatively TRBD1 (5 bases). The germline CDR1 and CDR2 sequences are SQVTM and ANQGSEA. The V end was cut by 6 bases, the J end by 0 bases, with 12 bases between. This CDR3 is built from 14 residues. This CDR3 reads CSVSVGVSYNEQFF. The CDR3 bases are TGCAGCGTGTCCGTAGGGGTCTCCTACAATGAGCAGTTCTTC.

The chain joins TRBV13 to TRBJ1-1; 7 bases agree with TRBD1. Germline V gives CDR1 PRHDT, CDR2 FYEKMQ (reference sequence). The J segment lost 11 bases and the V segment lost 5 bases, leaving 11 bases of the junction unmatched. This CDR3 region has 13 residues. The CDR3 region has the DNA TGTGCCAGCAGCAACAACAGGGGTAAGCGGGCTTTCTTT. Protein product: CASSNNRGKRAFF.